These 14 T cell receptor beta chains were sequenced from one sample in a study of cytomegalovirus exposure and HLA in healthy donors. PCR employed 60 Vbeta and 13 Jbeta primers. The table came from immunoSEQ multiplex PCR; TCRdb's copy has only in-frame clones and leaves some out. The table has roughly 110,000 clones, roughly 80% seen once. Sequenced material: PBMCs. These receptors came from a man aged 30 to 45 in good health and CMV-seronegative.

The rearrangement uses TRBV30 and TRBJ1-5, with 7 bases that match TRBD1. From germline, CDR1 is GTSNPN and CDR2 SVGIG (reference sequence). After removal of 1 base from V and 0 bases from J, the junction contained 6 bases not matched to a gene. This CDR3 contains 16 residues. In DNA, the CDR3 is TGTGCCTGGAGTGCCGACCGGACAGGTAGCAATCAGCCCCAGCATTTT. Residues: CAWSADRTGSNQPQHF.

The chain combines TRBV13 with TRBJ2-1, with D maybe TRBD2 (6 bases). The germline CDR1 and CDR2 sequences are PRHDT and FYEKMQ (reference sequence). V dropped 2 bases and J dropped 8 bases, with 19 bases sitting between them. This CDR3 contains 16 residues. The CDR3 loop is CASSLLQAGSRDEQFF. In DNA, the CDR3 is TGTGCCAGCAGCTTACTTCAGGCCGGGAGTAGGGATGAGCAGTTCTTC.

V and J are TRBV5-4 and TRBJ2-3, with 15 bases matching TRBD2. Germline trimming cut 4 bases from V and 5 bases from J; bases unmatched to any gene: 5. The germline V gene encodes CDR1 SGHNT and CDR2 YYREEE (reference sequence). The CDR3 loop spans 16 amino acids. CDR3: CASSPGLAGGEDTQYF. As DNA, the CDR3 is TGTGCCAGCAGCCCCGGACTAGCGGGAGGGGAAGATACGCAGTATTTT.

This clone has a handful of counts. This chain connects TRBV6-5 to TRBJ1-2, with D hard to call. The CDR3 has 13 residues. CDR1 and CDR2 (germline): MNHEY, SVGAGI. V lost 6 bases to trimming and J lost 2 bases, with 10 bases between them. In DNA, the CDR3 is TGTGCCAGCAGGCCCATCCGGAACTATGGCTACACCTTC. Translation: CASRPIRNYGYTF.

The chain recombines TRBV7-6 with TRBJ2-7; no reliable D call. V was trimmed by 4 bases and J by 3 bases, leaving 10 bases between them. There are 13 residues in the CDR3. Per the germline V gene, CDR1 is SGHVS and CDR2 is FNYEAQ. The CDR3 sequence is CASSWAEFYEQYF. DNA of the CDR3: TGTGCCAGCAGCTGGGCAGAATTCTACGAGCAGTACTTC.

J is TRBJ1-3 and V is TRBV7-3; D remains unclear. Trimming cost V 2 bases and J 0 bases, with 5 bases left between them. Germline V gene lookup returns CDR1 SGHTA and CDR2 FQGTGA. The CDR3 has 14 residues. The CDR3 spells CASSLGSSGNTIYF. Here the CDR3 DNA reads TGTGCCAGCAGCTTAGGGAGCTCTGGAAACACCATATATTTT.

The chain couples TRBV20-1 to TRBJ1-1; D uncertain. The CDR3 is 11 amino acids. CDR1 DFQATT and CDR2 SNEGSKA come from the germline V gene (reference sequence). The CDR3 loop is CSVLRNTEAFF. CDR3 in DNA: TGCAGCGTTCTGAGGAACACTGAAGCTTTCTTT.

J is TRBJ1-6 and V is TRBV6-5, with TRBD1 identical over 7 bases. The germline gives CDR1 MNHEY, CDR2 SVGAGI. V shed 6 bases, J shed 14 bases, and the junction held 7 bases outside the gene matches. The CDR3 has 12 amino acids. This chain's CDR3 is CASSLGQSSLHF. Written as DNA, the CDR3 is TGTGCCAGCAGCTTGGGACAGTCATCCCTCCACTTT.

The chain uses TRBV10-3 and TRBJ1-2, with no clear D. From germline, CDR1 is ENHRY and CDR2 SYGVKD. Trimming took off 6 bases at V and 0 bases at J, with 14 bases between the two ends. CDR3 length equals 15 residues. CDR3 in amino acids: CAIRVGRASNYGYTF. The DNA of the CDR3 is TGTGCCATCAGAGTTGGGAGGGCTTCTAACTATGGCTACACCTTC.

This chain joins TRBV5-1 and TRBJ2-7, with 11 bases fitting TRBD1. This CDR3 region has 13 residues. CDR1 is SGHRS, CDR2 YFSETQ, per germline. V lost 5 bases and J lost 2; bases outside the gene matches: 0. The CDR3 bases are TGCGCCAGCAGGGGACAGGGGGCCTACGAGCAGTACTTC. Residues: CASRGQGAYEQYF.

The chain combines TRBV5-1 with TRBJ1-1, with D maybe TRBD1 (5 bases). The V and J ends lost 2 bases and 4 bases respectively, with 12 bases between them. The CDR3 covers 14 residues. CDR1 is SGHRS and CDR2 is YFSETQ in the germline V gene. The CDR3 loop reads CASSFDSGGTEAFF. CDR3 in DNA: TGCGCCAGCAGCTTTGACTCGGGGGGCACTGAAGCTTTCTTT. Drawing the rest from reference TRBV5-1 and TRBJ1-1, the complete variable domain is KAGVTQTPRYLIKTRGQQVTLSCSPISGHRSVSWYQQTPGQGLQFLFEYFSETQRNKGNFPGRFSGRQFSNSRSEMNVSTLELGDSALYLCASSFDSGGTEAFFGQGTRLTVV.

This chain's CDR3 is CASSQNLMEDTGELFF. CDR3 nucleotide sequence: TGCGCCAGCAGCCAAAATCTTATGGAGGACACCGGGGAGCTGTTTTTT. The V and J genes are TRBV4-1 and TRBJ2-2, with D tentatively TRBD2 (5 bases). This CDR3 region has 16 residues. V was trimmed by 2 bases and J by 3 bases, leaving 13 bases between them. Germline V gene data show CDR1 as MGHRA and CDR2 as YSYEKL.

The CDR3 here is CASSRQGRDTEAFF. In nucleotides, the CDR3 is TGTGCCAGCAGCCGTCAGGGAAGGGACACTGAAGCTTTCTTT. This rearrangement joins TRBV7-9 to TRBJ1-1; possible D gene TRBD1, 5 bases. The CDR3 is 14 amino acids. Germline CDR1 and CDR2: SEHNR and FQNEAQ (reference sequence). Trimming removed 5 bases at V and 3 bases at J, with 13 bases between.

V gene TRBV29-1 combines with J gene TRBJ1-1; D gene ambiguous. CDR3 length equals 13 residues. The V gene's germline CDR1 is SQVTM and CDR2 ANQGSEA. With 7 bases removed from V and 1 base from J, the gap between germline ends came to 13 bases. The CDR3 reads CSALQAGNTEAFF. The CDR3 coding sequence is TGCAGCGCACTTCAGGCGGGGAACACTGAAGCTTTCTTT.